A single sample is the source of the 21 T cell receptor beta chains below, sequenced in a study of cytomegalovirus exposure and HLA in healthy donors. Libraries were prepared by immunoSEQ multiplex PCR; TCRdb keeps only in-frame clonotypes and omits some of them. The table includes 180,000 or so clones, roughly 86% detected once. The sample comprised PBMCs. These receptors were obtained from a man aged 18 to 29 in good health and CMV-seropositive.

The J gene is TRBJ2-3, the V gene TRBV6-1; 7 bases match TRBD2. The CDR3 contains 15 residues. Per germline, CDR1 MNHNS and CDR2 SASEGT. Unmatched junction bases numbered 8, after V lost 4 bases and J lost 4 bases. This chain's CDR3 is CASSGLAPGADTQYF. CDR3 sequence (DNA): TGTGCCAGCAGTGGACTAGCCCCGGGGGCAGATACGCAGTATTTT.

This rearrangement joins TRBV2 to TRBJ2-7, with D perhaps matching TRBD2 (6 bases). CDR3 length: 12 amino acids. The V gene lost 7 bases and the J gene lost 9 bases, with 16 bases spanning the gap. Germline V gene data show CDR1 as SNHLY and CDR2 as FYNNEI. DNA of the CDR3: TGTGCCAGCACCCGACTAGGCCTACGGCAGTACTTC. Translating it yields CASTRLGLRQYF.

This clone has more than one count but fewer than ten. CDR3 bases: TGTGCCAGCAGCTTAGTAGCGGACAGGGGGCTATACGAGCAGTACTTC. It codes for CASSLVADRGLYEQYF. The J gene is TRBJ2-7, the V gene TRBV7-9; 11 bases are a match to TRBD1. Trimming at V came to 1 base and at J to 4 bases, leaving 6 bases not matched to a gene. Germline V lookup: CDR1 SEHNR, CDR2 FQNEAQ (reference sequence). This CDR3 contains 16 residues.

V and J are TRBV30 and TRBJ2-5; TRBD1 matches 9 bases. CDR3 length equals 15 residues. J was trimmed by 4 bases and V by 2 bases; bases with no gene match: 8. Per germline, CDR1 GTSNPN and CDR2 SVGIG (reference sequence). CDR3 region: CAWSRGQGGVETQYF. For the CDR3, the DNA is TGTGCCTGGAGTCGGGGACAGGGTGGTGTAGAGACCCAGTACTTC.

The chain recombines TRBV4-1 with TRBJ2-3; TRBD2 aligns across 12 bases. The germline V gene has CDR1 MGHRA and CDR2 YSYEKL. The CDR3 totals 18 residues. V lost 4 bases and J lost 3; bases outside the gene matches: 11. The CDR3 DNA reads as TGCGCCAGCAGCCGCCAAAGCCTAGCGGGGGGGCATACAGATACGCAGTATTTT. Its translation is CASSRQSLAGGHTDTQYF.

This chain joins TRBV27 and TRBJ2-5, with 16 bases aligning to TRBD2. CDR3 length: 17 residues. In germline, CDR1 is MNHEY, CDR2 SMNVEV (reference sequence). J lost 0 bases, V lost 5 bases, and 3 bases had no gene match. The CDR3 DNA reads TGTGCCAGCAGTGTGGGACTAGCGGGAGGGAACCAAGAGACCCAGTACTTC. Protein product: CASSVGLAGGNQETQYF.

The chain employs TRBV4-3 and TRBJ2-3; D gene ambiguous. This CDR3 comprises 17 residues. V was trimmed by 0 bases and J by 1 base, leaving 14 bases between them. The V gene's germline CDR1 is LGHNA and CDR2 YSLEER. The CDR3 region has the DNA TGCGCCAGCAGCCAAGAGGATCCCAGGATGGGCACAGATACGCAGTATTTT. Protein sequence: CASSQEDPRMGTDTQYF.

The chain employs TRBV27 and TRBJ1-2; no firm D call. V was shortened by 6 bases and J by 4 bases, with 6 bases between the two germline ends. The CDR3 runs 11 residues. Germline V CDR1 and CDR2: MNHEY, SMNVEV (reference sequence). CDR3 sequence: CASRGLYGYTF. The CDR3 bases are TGTGCCAGCAGGGGCCTCTATGGCTACACCTTC.

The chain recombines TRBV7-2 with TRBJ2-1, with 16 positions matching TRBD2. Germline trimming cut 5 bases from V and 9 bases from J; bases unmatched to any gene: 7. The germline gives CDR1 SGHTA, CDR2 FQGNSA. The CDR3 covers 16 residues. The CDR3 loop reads CASSQVGLAGGSEQFF. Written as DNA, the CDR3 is TGTGCCAGCAGCCAAGTGGGACTAGCGGGGGGGTCTGAGCAGTTCTTC.

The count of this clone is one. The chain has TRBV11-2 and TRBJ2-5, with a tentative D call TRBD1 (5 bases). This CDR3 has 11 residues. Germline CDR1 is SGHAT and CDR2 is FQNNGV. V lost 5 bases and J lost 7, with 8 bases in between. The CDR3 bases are TGTGCCAGCAGCCAGGGCGGGACCCAGTACTTC. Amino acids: CASSQGGTQYF.

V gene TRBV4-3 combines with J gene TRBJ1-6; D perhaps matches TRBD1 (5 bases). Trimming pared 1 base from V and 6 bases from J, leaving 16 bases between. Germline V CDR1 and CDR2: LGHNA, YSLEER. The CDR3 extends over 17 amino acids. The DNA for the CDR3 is TGCGCCAGCAGCCAAGGCAGGGTTCGGGGGTTTAATTCACCCCTCCACTTT. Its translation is CASSQGRVRGFNSPLHF.

CDR3 in DNA: TGTGCCAGCAGCTTGGGGGCTAGCGGGAGATCGGTGGATGAGCAGTTCTTC. Protein product: CASSLGASGRSVDEQFF. The rearrangement uses TRBV5-4 and TRBJ2-1, with 10 nucleotides matching TRBD2. Germline V gene lookup returns CDR1 SGHNT and CDR2 YYREEE (reference sequence). The V segment lost 0 bases and the J segment 8 bases; nucleotides outside the gene matches: 11. There are 17 residues in the CDR3.

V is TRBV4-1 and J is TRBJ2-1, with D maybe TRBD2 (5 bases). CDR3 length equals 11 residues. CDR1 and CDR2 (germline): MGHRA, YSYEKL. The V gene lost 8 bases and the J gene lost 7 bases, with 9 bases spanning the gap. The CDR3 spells CASERGNEQFF. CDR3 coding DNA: TGCGCCAGCGAGCGAGGGAATGAGCAGTTCTTC.

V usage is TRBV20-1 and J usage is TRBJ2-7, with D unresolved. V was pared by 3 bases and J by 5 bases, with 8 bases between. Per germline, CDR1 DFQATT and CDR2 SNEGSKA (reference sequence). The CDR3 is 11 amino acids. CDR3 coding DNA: TGCAGTGCTAGGCAACGGGACGAGCAGTACTTC. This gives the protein CSARQRDEQYF.

CDR3 in amino acids: CATSRPGVGDTQYF. CDR3 DNA sequence: TGTGCCACCAGCAGACCGGGAGTGGGGGATACGCAGTATTTT. The genes are TRBV15 and TRBJ2-3, with D maybe TRBD2 (6 bases). The CDR3 is 14 residues long. Germline lookup yields CDR1 LNHNV and CDR2 YYDKDF (reference sequence). Trimming removed 2 bases at V and 6 bases at J, with 12 bases between.

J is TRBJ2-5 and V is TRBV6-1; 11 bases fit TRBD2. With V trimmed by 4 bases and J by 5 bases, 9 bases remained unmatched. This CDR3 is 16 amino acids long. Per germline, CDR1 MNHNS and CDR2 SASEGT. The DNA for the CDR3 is TGTGCCAGCAGTGGAATGGGGACTAGCGGACAGGAGACCCAGTACTTC. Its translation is CASSGMGTSGQETQYF.

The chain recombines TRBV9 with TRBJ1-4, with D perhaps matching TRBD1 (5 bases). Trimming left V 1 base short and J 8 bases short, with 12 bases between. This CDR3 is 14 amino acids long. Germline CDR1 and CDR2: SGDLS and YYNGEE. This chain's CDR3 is CASSVSGDGEKLFF. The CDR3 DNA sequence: TGTGCCAGCAGCGTATCGGGGGATGGGGAAAAACTGTTTTTT.

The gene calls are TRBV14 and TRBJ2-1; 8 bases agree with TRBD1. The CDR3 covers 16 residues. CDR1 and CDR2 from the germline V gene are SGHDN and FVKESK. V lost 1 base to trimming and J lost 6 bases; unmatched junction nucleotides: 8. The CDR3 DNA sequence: TGTGCCAGCAGCCAAGGGCGGGACAGGTTTATCAATGAGCAGTTCTTC. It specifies CASSQGRDRFINEQFF.

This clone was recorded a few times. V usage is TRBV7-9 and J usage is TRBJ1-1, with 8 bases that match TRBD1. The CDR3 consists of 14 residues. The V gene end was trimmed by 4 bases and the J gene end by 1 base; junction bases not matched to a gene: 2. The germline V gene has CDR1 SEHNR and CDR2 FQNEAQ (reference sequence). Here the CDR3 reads CASSSGTGNTEAFF. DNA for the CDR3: TGTGCCAGCAGCTCCGGGACAGGGAACACTGAAGCTTTCTTT.

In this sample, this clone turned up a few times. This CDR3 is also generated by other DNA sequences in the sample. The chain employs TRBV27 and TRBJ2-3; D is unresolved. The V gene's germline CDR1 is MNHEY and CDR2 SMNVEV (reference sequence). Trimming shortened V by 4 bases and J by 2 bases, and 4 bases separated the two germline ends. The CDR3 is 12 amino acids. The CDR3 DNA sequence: TGTGCCAGCAGTTCCATCACAGATACGCAGTATTTT. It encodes CASSSITDTQYF.

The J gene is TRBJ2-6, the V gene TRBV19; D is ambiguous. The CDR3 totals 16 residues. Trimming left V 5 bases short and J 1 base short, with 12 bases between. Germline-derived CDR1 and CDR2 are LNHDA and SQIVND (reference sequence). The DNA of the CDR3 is TGTGCCAGTAGTGCCGAATCTCGGTCTGGGGCCAACGTCCTGACTTTC. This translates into CASSAESRSGANVLTF. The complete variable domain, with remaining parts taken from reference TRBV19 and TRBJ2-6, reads DGGITQSPKYLFRKEGQNVTLSCEQNLNHDAMYWYRQDPGQGLRLIYYSQIVNDFQKGDIAEGYSVSREKKESFPLTVTSAQKNPTAFYLCASSAESRSGANVLTFGAGSRLTVL.